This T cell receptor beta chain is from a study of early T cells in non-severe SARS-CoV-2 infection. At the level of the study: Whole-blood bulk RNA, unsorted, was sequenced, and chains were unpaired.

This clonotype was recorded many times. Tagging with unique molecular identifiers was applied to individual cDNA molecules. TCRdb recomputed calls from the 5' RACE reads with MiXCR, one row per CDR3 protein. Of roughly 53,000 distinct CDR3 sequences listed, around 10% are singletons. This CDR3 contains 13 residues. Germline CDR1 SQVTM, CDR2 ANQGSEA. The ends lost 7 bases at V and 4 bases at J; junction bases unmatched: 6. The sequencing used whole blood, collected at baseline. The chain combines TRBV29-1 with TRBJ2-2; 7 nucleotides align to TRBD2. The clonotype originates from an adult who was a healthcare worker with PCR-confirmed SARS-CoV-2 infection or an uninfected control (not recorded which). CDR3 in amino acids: CSGHWGGTGELFF. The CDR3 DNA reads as TGCAGCGGCCACTGGGGGGGCACCGGGGAGCTGTTTTTT.